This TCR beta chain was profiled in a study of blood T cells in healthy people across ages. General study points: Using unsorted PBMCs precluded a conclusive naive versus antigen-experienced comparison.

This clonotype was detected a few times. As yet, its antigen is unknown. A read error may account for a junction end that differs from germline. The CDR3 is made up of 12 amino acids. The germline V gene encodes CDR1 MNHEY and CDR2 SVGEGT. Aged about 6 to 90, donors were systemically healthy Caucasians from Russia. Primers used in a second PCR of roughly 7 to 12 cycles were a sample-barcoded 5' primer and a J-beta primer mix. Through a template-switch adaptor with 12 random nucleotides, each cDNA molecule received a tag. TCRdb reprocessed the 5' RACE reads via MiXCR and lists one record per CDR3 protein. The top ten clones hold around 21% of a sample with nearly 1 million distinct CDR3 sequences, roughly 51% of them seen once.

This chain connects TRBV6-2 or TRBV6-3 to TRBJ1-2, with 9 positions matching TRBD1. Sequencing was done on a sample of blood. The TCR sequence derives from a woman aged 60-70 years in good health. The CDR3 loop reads CASWGQGYRYTF. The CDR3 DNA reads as TGTGCCAGTTGGGGACAGGGCTATCGCTACACCTTC.